These 21 T cell receptor beta chains originate from one sample sequenced in a study of blood T cell repertoires in COVID-19. Sequencing used immunoSEQ multiplex PCR; TCRdb keeps in-frame clones, though not all of them. The repertoire holds over 120,000 clones, around 81% seen once, with 3.5% to 4.5% in the top ten. The sequenced sample consisted of peripheral blood. Receptors originate from a woman aged 55-69 years with acute or convalescent COVID-19.

V is TRBV6-1 and J is TRBJ1-6; 8 nucleotides agree with TRBD1. The CDR3 spans 14 residues. CDR1 is MNHNS, CDR2 SASEGT, per germline. Trimming cost V 1 base and J 9 bases; bases outside gene matches: 2. CDR3 sequence: CASSEVQGGSPLHF. DNA of the CDR3: TGTGCCAGCAGTGAAGTACAGGGGGGTTCACCCCTCCACTTT.

J is TRBJ1-2 and V is TRBV6-5; 11 bases are shared with TRBD1. The germline CDR1 and CDR2 sequences are MNHEY and SVGAGI. V trimming: 4 bases; J trimming: 7 bases; junction bases outside the gene matches: 8. The CDR3 runs to 15 residues. CDR3: CASSWAGQGAAGYTF. CDR3 nucleotides: TGTGCCAGCAGTTGGGCCGGACAGGGGGCGGCTGGCTACACCTTC.

The chain has TRBV18 and TRBJ1-2, with TRBD1 as a possible D gene (5 bases). This CDR3 contains 15 residues. V dropped 3 bases and J dropped 4 bases, with 15 bases sitting between them. Germline CDR1 and CDR2: KGHSH and LQKENI. In DNA form, the CDR3 reads TGTGCCAGCTCACCCCCCGGGAGGGGCGGCTATGGCTACACCTTC. Its protein is CASSPPGRGGYGYTF.

This clone was counted a few times. This chain links TRBV19 with TRBJ1-5, with 7 bases aligning to TRBD1. The CDR3 runs 14 residues. The junction had 6 bases not matched to a gene; V was cut back by 6 bases and J by 4 bases. Germline V gives CDR1 LNHDA, CDR2 SQIVND (reference sequence). The CDR3 reads CASRLTGNNQPQHF. The CDR3 coding sequence is TGTGCCAGTAGATTGACAGGGAATAATCAGCCCCAGCATTTT.

V is TRBV24-1 and J is TRBJ2-2; 10 positions match TRBD1. Germline trimming cut 2 bases from V and 6 bases from J; bases unmatched to any gene: 11. The germline gives CDR1 KGHDR, CDR2 SFDVKD. There are 18 residues in the CDR3. The CDR3 protein is CATSDSGTGVGAPGELFF. The CDR3 coding sequence is TGTGCCACCAGTGATTCCGGGACAGGGGTAGGGGCCCCCGGGGAGCTGTTTTTT.

The V gene is TRBV6-5, the J gene TRBJ2-1; TRBD2 matches at 9 bases. Germline lookup yields CDR1 MNHEY and CDR2 SVGAGI. V dropped 6 bases and J dropped 6; count of bases not matched to a gene: 3. The CDR3 is 13 amino acids. The CDR3 DNA sequence: TGTGCCAGCAGAAGACTAGCGGCCAATGAGCAGTTCTTC. Translated, it gives CASRRLAANEQFF.

This chain links TRBV7-7 with TRBJ2-5, with 8 bases matching TRBD1. The V gene end was trimmed by 4 bases and the J gene end by 6 bases; junction bases not matched to a gene: 13. The CDR3 is 16 amino acids. Per germline, CDR1 SSHAT and CDR2 FNYEAQ (reference sequence). The CDR3: CASSSFTTSGGQTQYF. The CDR3 DNA follows: TGTGCCAGCAGCTCCTTTACTACTTCAGGGGGCCAGACCCAGTACTTC.

This chain uses TRBV7-9 with TRBJ2-1; TRBD2 is a possible D gene (6 bases). The V end was cut by 3 bases, the J end by 0 bases, with 21 bases between. The CDR3 runs 19 residues. CDR1 is SEHNR and CDR2 is FQNEAQ in the germline V gene (reference sequence). The CDR3 is CASSLVPFGSTSSYNEQFF. The CDR3 region has the DNA TGTGCCAGCAGCTTGGTCCCGTTCGGGAGTACTAGCTCCTACAATGAGCAGTTCTTC.

This rearrangement joins TRBV28 to TRBJ2-3; 7 bases match TRBD2. The J segment lost 3 bases and the V segment lost 5 bases, leaving 8 bases of the junction unmatched. CDR1 is MDHEN, CDR2 SYDVKM, per germline. This CDR3 region has 15 residues. CDR3: CASSGAGAGTDTQYF. In DNA, the CDR3 is TGTGCCAGCAGTGGTGCGGGAGCGGGGACAGATACGCAGTATTTT. The full variable domain, its missing parts supplied by reference TRBV28 and TRBJ2-3, is DVKVTQSSRYLVKRTGEKVFLECVQDMDHENMFWYRQDPGLGLRLIYFSYDVKMKEKGDIPEGYSVSREKKERFSLILESASTNQTSMYLCASSGAGAGTDTQYFGPGTRLTVL.

The chain uses TRBV28 and TRBJ1-4, with 9 nucleotides matching TRBD1. This CDR3 contains 14 residues. Trimming removed 6 bases from V and 7 bases from J; junction bases left unmatched: 6. CDR1 is MDHEN and CDR2 is SYDVKM in the germline V gene. This chain's CDR3 is CASRQQGAIEKLFF. For the CDR3, the DNA is TGTGCCAGCAGGCAACAGGGGGCGATTGAAAAACTGTTTTTT.

The chain uses TRBV6-4 and TRBJ2-7, with D possibly TRBD2 on 6 matching bases. The germline V and J ends were trimmed by 0 bases and 3 bases, with 24 bases remaining between them. Germline assignment: CDR1 MRHNA and CDR2 SNTAGT. This CDR3 comprises 19 residues. CDR3 DNA sequence: TGTGCCAGCAGTGACTCGGGCGGCGGGATCACGAACCACCTCTACGAGCAGTACTTC. Its translation is CASSDSGGGITNHLYEQYF.

The chain carries TRBV5-6 and TRBJ1-6; D possibly corresponds to TRBD1 (5 bases). The CDR3 extends over 14 amino acids. V was shortened by 5 bases and J by 5 bases, with 11 bases between the two germline ends. Germline-derived CDR1 and CDR2 are SGHDT and YYEEEE. The chain's CDR3 is CASRQTAHNSPLHF. In DNA, the CDR3 is TGTGCCAGCAGGCAGACAGCTCATAATTCACCCCTCCACTTT.

The gene calls are TRBV2 and TRBJ2-5; D is unclear. There are 13 residues in the CDR3. V was cut by 6 bases and J by 5 bases, with 13 bases left in between. Germline V gives CDR1 SNHLY, CDR2 FYNNEI. The CDR3 reads CASSLDGGETQYF. CDR3 sequence (DNA): TGTGCCAGCAGCCTAGACGGTGGTGAGACCCAGTACTTC.

The chain couples TRBV3-1 (or the pseudogene TRBV3-2) to TRBJ2-6; D remains unclear. The CDR3 contains 14 residues. V was pared by 4 bases and J by 2 bases, with 6 bases between. From germline, CDR1 is LGHDT and CDR2 YNNKEL (reference sequence). The CDR3 protein is CASSPGTGANVLTF. The CDR3 bases are TGTGCCAGCAGCCCGGGTACTGGGGCCAACGTCCTGACTTTC.

This rearrangement joins TRBV10-3 to TRBJ1-6, with D maybe TRBD1 (6 bases). V was cut by 2 bases and J by 6 bases, with 11 bases left in between. The CDR3 consists of 15 residues. Germline loops: CDR1 ENHRY, CDR2 SYGVKD. CDR3 DNA: TGTGCCATCAGTGAGCAGATAGGGGGTAATTCACCCCTCCACTTT. Translating gives CAISEQIGGNSPLHF.

This clone was seen a handful of times. This sequence joins TRBV28 and TRBJ2-3; possibly TRBD1 for D (6 bases). CDR3 length equals 15 residues. The V end was cut by 5 bases, the J end by 6 bases, with 18 bases between. From germline, CDR1 is MDHEN and CDR2 SYDVKM. CDR3 DNA sequence: TGTGCCAGCAGTCCGGGACATGGGAGATCGGATACGCAGTATTTT. Its protein is CASSPGHGRSDTQYF.

The chain employs TRBV5-4 and TRBJ2-3, with D possibly TRBD2 on 6 matching bases. Germline values: CDR1 SGHNT, CDR2 YYREEE (reference sequence). Trimming cost V 1 base and J 2 bases, with 14 bases left between them. This CDR3 has 16 amino acids. The CDR3 DNA is TGTGCCAGCAGCTTGATGTCTAGCGAACACACAGATACGCAGTATTTT. Translation gives CASSLMSSEHTDTQYF.

The rearrangement links TRBV28 to TRBJ1-4; 7 positions match TRBD1. CDR1 is MDHEN, CDR2 SYDVKM, per germline. The J segment lost 6 bases and the V segment lost 4 bases, leaving 11 bases of the junction unmatched. This CDR3 is built from 16 residues. This CDR3 reads CASSSFGGGAHEKLFF. The CDR3 nucleotides are TGTGCCAGCAGTTCCTTCGGAGGGGGCGCCCATGAAAAACTGTTTTTT.

The chain joins TRBV7-6 to TRBJ2-7; possibly TRBD2 for D (7 bases). This CDR3 has 16 residues. The germline gives CDR1 SGHVS, CDR2 FNYEAQ. The V end lost 5 bases, the J end lost 1 base, and 18 bases lay between the germline ends. CDR3 residues: CASSPGGGGRSYEQYF. CDR3 DNA sequence: TGTGCCAGCAGCCCCGGCGGGGGCGGCCGTTCCTACGAGCAGTACTTC.

The chain has TRBV7-9 and TRBJ1-5; D call uncertain. Trimming cost V 4 bases and J 5 bases, with 3 bases left between them. The V gene's germline CDR1 is SEHNR and CDR2 FQNEAQ (reference sequence). This CDR3 has 11 residues. The CDR3 nucleotides are TGTGCCAGCAGCTCTCATCAGCCCCAGCATTTT. It specifies CASSSHQPQHF.

V is TRBV6-5 and J is TRBJ1-2; D remains unclear. The V gene lost 8 bases and the J gene lost 7 bases, with 20 bases spanning the gap. Germline V CDR1 and CDR2: MNHEY, SVGAGI. The CDR3 loop spans 14 amino acids. CDR3 loop: CASRLKSLPPGYTF. In DNA form, the CDR3 reads TGTGCCAGCCGACTCAAAAGTCTGCCCCCTGGCTACACCTTC.